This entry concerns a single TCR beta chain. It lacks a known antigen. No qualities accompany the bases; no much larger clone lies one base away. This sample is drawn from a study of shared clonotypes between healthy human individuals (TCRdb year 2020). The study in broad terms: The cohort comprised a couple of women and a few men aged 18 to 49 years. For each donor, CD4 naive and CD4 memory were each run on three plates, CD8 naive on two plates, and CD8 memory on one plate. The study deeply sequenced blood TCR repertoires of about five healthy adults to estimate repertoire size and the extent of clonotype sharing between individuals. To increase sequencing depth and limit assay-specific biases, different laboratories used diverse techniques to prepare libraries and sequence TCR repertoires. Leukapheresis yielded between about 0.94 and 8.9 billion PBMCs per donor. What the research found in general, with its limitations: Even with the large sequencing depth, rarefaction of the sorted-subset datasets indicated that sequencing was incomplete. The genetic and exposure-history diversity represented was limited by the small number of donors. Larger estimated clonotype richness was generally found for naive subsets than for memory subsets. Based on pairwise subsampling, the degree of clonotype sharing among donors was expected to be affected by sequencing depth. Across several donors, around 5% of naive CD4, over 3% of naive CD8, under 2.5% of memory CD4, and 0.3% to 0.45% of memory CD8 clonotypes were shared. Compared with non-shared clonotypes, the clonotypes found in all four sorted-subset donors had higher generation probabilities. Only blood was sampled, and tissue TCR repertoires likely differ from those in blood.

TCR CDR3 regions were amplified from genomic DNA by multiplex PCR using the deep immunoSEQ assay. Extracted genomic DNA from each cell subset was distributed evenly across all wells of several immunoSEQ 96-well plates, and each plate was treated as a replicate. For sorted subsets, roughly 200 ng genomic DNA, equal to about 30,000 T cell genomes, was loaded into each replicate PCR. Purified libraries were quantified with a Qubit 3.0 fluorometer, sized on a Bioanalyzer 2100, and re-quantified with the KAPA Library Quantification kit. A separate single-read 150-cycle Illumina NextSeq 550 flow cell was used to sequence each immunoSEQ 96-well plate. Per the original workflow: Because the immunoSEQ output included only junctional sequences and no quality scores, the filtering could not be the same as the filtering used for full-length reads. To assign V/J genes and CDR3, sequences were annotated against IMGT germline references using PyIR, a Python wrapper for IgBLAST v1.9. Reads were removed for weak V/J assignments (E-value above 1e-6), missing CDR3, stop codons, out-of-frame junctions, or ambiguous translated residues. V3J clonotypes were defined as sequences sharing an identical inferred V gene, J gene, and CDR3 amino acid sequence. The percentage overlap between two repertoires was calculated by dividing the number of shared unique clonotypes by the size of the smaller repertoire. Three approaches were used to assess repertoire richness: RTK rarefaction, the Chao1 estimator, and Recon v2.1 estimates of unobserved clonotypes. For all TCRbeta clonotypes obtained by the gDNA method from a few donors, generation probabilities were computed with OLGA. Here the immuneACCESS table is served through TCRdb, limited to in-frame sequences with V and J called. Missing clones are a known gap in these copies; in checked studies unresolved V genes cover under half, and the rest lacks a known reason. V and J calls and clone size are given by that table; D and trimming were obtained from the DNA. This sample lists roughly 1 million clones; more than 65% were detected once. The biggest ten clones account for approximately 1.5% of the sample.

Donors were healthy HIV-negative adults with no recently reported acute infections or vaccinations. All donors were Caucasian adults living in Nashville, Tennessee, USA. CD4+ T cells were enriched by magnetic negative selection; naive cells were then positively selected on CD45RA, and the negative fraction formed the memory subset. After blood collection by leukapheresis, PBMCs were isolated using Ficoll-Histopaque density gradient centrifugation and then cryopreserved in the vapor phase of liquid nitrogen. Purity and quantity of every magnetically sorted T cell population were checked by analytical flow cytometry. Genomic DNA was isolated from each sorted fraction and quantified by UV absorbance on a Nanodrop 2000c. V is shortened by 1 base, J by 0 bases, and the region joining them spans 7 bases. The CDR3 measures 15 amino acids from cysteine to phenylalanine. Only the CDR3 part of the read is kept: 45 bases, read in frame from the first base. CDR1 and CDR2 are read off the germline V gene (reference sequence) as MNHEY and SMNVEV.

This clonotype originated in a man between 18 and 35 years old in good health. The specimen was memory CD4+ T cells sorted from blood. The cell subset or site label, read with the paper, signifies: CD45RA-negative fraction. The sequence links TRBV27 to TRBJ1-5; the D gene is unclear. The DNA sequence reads TGTGCCAGCAGTTTATATGCCTCTAGCAATCAGCCCCAGCATTTT. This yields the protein CASSLYASSNQPQHF.